This T cell receptor beta chain derives from a study of shared clonotypes between healthy human individuals. Notes on the study in general: Estimated clonotype richness was generally higher in naive than memory subsets. The authors expected sequencing depth to affect clonotype sharing among donors.

The method was immunoSEQ multiplex PCR; TCRdb's version includes in-frame clones alone and lacks a portion of them. The sample has more than 90,000 clones; roughly 69% are singletons. With respect to this clone: Antigen unknown.

Healthy and HIV-negative, the adult donors had no recent acute infections or vaccinations. This receptor was obtained from a man aged 25 to 45 in good health. The sequenced sample consisted of memory CD8+ T cells sorted from blood. As to subset: CD45RO+ cells pooled with CCR7-negative TemRA cells.

The DNA for the CDR3 is TGTGCCAGCAGCTTAGGGTGGCAAAGCGGGGGCGGGTATCAGGAGACCCAGTACTTC. As protein: CASSLGWQSGGGYQETQYF. The J gene is TRBJ2-5, the V gene TRBV7-2; 8 bases align to TRBD2. Losses at the gene ends were 1 base for V and 5 bases for J; bases not matched to a gene: 18. Germline V CDR1 and CDR2: SGHTA, FQGNSA. There are 19 residues in the CDR3.